Detailed here is one T cell receptor beta chain. This clone was detected only a few times. It has no known antigen specificity. Within one base of it there is no much larger clone, and no base qualities were kept. TCRbeta CDR3 regions were amplified from genomic DNA using the immunoSEQ Assay, a bias-controlled multiplex PCR. In the authors' own workflow: Within the assay, amplification of reference gene primers was used to estimate how many nucleated cells each sample contained. Sequence reads were collapsed and filtered to measure the absolute abundance of every unique TCRbeta CDR3 rearrangement. For each sample, productive Simpson clonality was calculated by taking the square root of Simpson's diversity index across productive rearrangements. TCRdb obtained this table from immuneACCESS and retained in-frame rearrangements with V and J assigned. These tables miss some clones; where compared with another copy, unresolved V genes account for less than half of the shortfall, and the remainder is unexplained. From that table come the V and J calls and clone size; the DNA was used to work out D and trimming. Within this sample are over 40,000 clones, with roughly 90% of them counted one time only. The top ten clonotypes cover 12% of the sample.

The data are from a study of blood T cell repertoires in COVID-19 (dated by TCRdb to between 2020 and 2021). General notes on the study: The collaborator samples originated in the United States, Italy and Spain and spanned the acute and convalescent phases of COVID-19. Sample metadata almost always included a de-identified subject ID, COVID-19 status, age in years and sex. Samples were obtained from the ongoing ImmuneRACE study (first 160 participants) and from 1,254 subjects provided by 6 global collaborators. The dataset comprised deeply sampled blood TCRbeta repertoires from subjects exposed to, actively infected with, or recovered from COVID-19. The prospective study material was composed of cDNA or gDNA derived from T cells, B-cell-depleted T cells, or PBMCs. The repertoires were released in a freely available public database meant as a resource for research on the immune response to SARS-CoV-2. Where HLA class I and class II types were available, the types were taken from metadata supplied by the sample provider, not from assay-based typing.

On the study overall, not on this receptor specifically: The amount of clinical and demographic metadata varied by source and participant and was provided uncurated.

The collaborating institutions used their own protocols to collect whole blood in K2EDTA tubes. For TCRbeta analysis, collaborators shipped samples in one of three forms: frozen whole blood, isolated PBMCs, or DNA extracted from either of those sample types. The sequencing input was peripheral blood. This clonotype originated in a human donor in a cohort sampled during active COVID-19.

The encoded CDR3 is CASSLIRTGNSGNTIYF. The sequenced DNA: TGTGCCAGCAGCTTAATTCGGACAGGGAATTCAGGAAACACCATATATTTT. Recombination linked TRBV11-2 to TRBJ1-3; the central 8 bases match TRBD1. The CDR3 numbers 17 residues from cysteine through phenylalanine. This entry keeps only the CDR3 DNA: 51 bases, framed from base 1. At the junction V is shortened by 2 bases and J by 4 bases; bases outside the gene matches: 10. The germline V gene supplies CDR1 SGHAT and CDR2 FQNNGV. Reference TRBV11-2 and TRBJ1-3 proteins supply the regions before and after the CDR3; the full variable domain is: EAGVAQSPRYKIIEKRQSVAFWCNPISGHATLYWYQQILGQGPKLLIQFQNNGVVDDSQLPKDRFSAERLKGVDSTLKIQPAKLEDSAVYLCASSLIRTGNSGNTIYFGEGSWLTVV.